The text below deals with one T cell receptor beta chain. This specimen belongs to a study of blood T cell repertoires in COVID-19. TCRdb's copy holds only in-frame clones and misses some; the assay was immunoSEQ multiplex PCR. The sample carries approximately 300,000 clones, more than 75% recorded once. All enrollees were roughly 18 to 89 years old and from around 25 US areas. The sample comprised PBMCs or T cells enriched from blood (not recorded which). This receptor was obtained from a woman younger than 45 who had recovered from COVID-19.

Here the CDR3 reads CASSLAGAGDNSPLHF. The CDR3 nucleotides read TGTGCCAGCAGCTTGGCCGGCGCAGGGGACAATTCACCCCTCCACTTT. This sequence joins TRBV5-5 and TRBJ1-6, with TRBD1 as a possible D gene (6 bases). Germline loops: CDR1 SGHKS, CDR2 YYEKEE (reference sequence). This CDR3 has 16 residues. The ends were cut back, 0 bases at V and 7 bases at J, with 14 bases in the middle.